The rows below give T cell receptor beta chains drawn from one sample of a study of CD8 T cells in ankylosing spondylitis. Each CDR3 protein is one row after TCRdb ran MiXCR on the 5' RACE reads. Counted here are about 500,000 distinct CDR3 sequences, about 5.7% occurring once; the ten biggest clones make up approximately 3.5%. Specimen: blood, either unsorted or a sorted T cell fraction (not recorded which). Every receptor here comes from a male donor with ankylosing spondylitis. Both conserved end residues are part of each CDR3. A D gene is named only where the DNA matches it firmly. The size field is filled for only some rows; it gives once, few, many or a size class.

TRBV28	many	TRBJ2-7	NA	14	TGTGCCAGCAGAACCTTCTACTGGGGAGATGAGCAGTACTTC	CASRTFYWGDEQYF
TRBV20-1	many	TRBJ2-7	TRBD2	17	TGCAGTGCTAGAGGGGTCCGGGTCGGAGCGGGAGCTAGCGAGCAGTACTTC	CSARGVRVGAGASEQYF
TRBV7-8	few	TRBJ2-7	NA	15	TGTGCCAGCAGCTTAGTGGTGGGAGCGGCATACGAGCAGTACTTC	CASSLVVGAAYEQYF
TRBV28	many	TRBJ2-3	NA	15	TGTGCCAGCAGTTTAATTCCTCGGGTCTCAGATACGCAGTATTTT	CASSLIPRVSDTQYF
TRBV5-5	many	TRBJ1-1	NA	13	TGTGCCAGCAGCTTACTACCGACAACTGAAGCTTTCTTT	CASSLLPTTEAFF
TRBV10-3	many	TRBJ2-7	NA	15	TGTGCCACCCAACCCGGACAGAGAGTCGGCTACGAGCAGTACTTC	CATQPGQRVGYEQYF
TRBV25-1	few	TRBJ2-3	NA	12	TGTGCCAGCAGTAGCCGCTCAGATACGCAGTATTTT	CASSSRSDTQYF
TRBV10-3	many	TRBJ2-7	NA	12	TGTGCCATCAGGGACCCTGGGGGCGAGCAGTACTTC	CAIRDPGGEQYF
TRBV5-6	many	TRBJ2-2	TRBD2	18	TGTGCCAGCAGCCTCGAGGGGGGACTAGCGGCCCTCTCCGGGGAGCTGTTTTTT	CASSLEGGLAALSGELFF
TRBV5-1	few	TRBJ2-2	TRBD2	15	TGCGCCAGCAGCTCTCTAGCGGGAGGATCCGGGGAGCTGTTTTTT	CASSSLAGGSGELFF
TRBV7-6	few	TRBJ2-7	TRBD1	14	TGTGCCAGCAGCTTCGGGACAGATACCTACGAGCAGTACTTC	CASSFGTDTYEQYF
TRBV6-5	many	TRBJ1-2	TRBD1	17	TGTGCCAGCAGCTTGACTGCACAGGGGGTATTTGACTATGGCTACACCTTC	CASSLTAQGVFDYGYTF
TRBV5-6	many	TRBJ2-3	TRBD1	14	TGTGCCAGCAGCTGGGGACAGGGCTCGGATACGCAGTATTTT	CASSWGQGSDTQYF
TRBV5-1	many	TRBJ2-1	NA	15	TGCGCCAGCAGCCCGAACTCACTCTCCTACAATGAGCAGTTCTTC	CASSPNSLSYNEQFF
TRBV7-2	NA	TRBJ2-1	TRBD2	13	TGTGCCACATCTATACTAGCGGGTGAGGAGCAGTTCTTC	CATSILAGEEQFF
TRBV4-3	many	TRBJ2-3	NA	13	TGCGCCAGCAGCCCCCAGAGGGCAGATACGCAGTATTTT	CASSPQRADTQYF
TRBV29-1	many	TRBJ2-7	NA	15	TGCAGCCCCCCCCAGCCGGGACCCAGAATGGGGGAGCAGTACTTC	CSPPQPGPRMGEQYF
TRBV7-2	many	TRBJ1-2	NA	14	TGTGCCAGCAGCTCTTACAGGGTGGGCTATGGCTACACCTTC	CASSSYRVGYGYTF
TRBV5-1	many	TRBJ2-3	NA	15	TGCGCCAGCAGCCCCTCCGGGGCCCTCACAGATACGCAGTATTTT	CASSPSGALTDTQYF
TRBV10-3	many	TRBJ2-7	TRBD2	15	TGTGCCATCAGTGGACTAGCGGGATCGGCCTACGAGCAGTACTTC	CAISGLAGSAYEQYF
TRBV7-2	many	TRBJ2-3	NA	15	TGTGCCAGCAGCCGGGGACGATCTAGCACAGATACGCAGTATTTT	CASSRGRSSTDTQYF
TRBV6-6	many	TRBJ1-4	NA	10	TGTGCCAGCAGAAAGGAAAAACTGTTTTTT	CASRKEKLFF
TRBV5-1	many	TRBJ2-7	NA	14	TGCGCCAGCAGCGGGGGGGGGCCCTCCTACGAGCAGTACTTC	CASSGGGPSYEQYF
TRBV20-1	many	TRBJ2-2	TRBD1	13	TGCAGTGCTGCGGGACAGGGCACCGGGGAGCTGTTTTTT	CSAAGQGTGELFF
TRBV20-1	many	TRBJ2-7	TRBD2	13	TGCAGTGCTAGACGGGGGGGGTTTTACGAGCAGTACTTC	CSARRGGFYEQYF
TRBV20-1	many	TRBJ2-3	TRBD1	14	TGCAGTGCGAAGGACAGGGAATCCACAGATACGCAGTATTTT	CSAKDRESTDTQYF
TRBV4-1	many	TRBJ1-2	NA	14	TGCGCCAGCAGCCTCAGAGGAGGCGGGGATGGCTACACCTTC	CASSLRGGGDGYTF
TRBV5-1	many	TRBJ2-3	TRBD1	15	TGCGCCAGCAGCTTCGGACAGGTCCCCACAGATACGCAGTATTTT	CASSFGQVPTDTQYF
TRBV29-1	many	TRBJ2-7	NA	13	TGCAGCGTAGGGAAATTAGACTCCTACGAGCAGTACTTC	CSVGKLDSYEQYF
TRBV6-5	NA	TRBJ2-7	NA	16	TGTGCCAGCAGTTACTCGTTGCCAGGGCAATTCTACGAGCAGTACTTC	CASSYSLPGQFYEQYF
TRBV5-1	NA	TRBJ1-4	NA	14	TGCGCCAGCAGCTTGGTGGGGACTTCCGAAAAACTGTTTTTT	CASSLVGTSEKLFF
TRBV7-9	NA	TRBJ2-6	NA	15	TGTGCCAGCAGCGCCACCAAATCCGGGGCCAACGTCCTGACTTTC	CASSATKSGANVLTF
TRBV28	many	TRBJ1-1	NA	16	TGTGCCAGCAGTTCAAGGAAGGGGGTAGAGAACACTGAAGCTTTCTTT	CASSSRKGVENTEAFF
TRBV20-1	many	TRBJ2-2	NA	16	TGCAGTGCTAGTGGTCGCACCAGACTAGTATCCGGGGAGCTGTTTTTT	CSASGRTRLVSGELFF
TRBV5-1	many	TRBJ1-1	NA	15	TGCGCCAGCAGCTTGGGATACGAAGTGAACACTGAAGCTTTCTTT	CASSLGYEVNTEAFF
TRBV6-2/TRBV6-3	few	TRBJ1-1	NA	13	TGTGCCAGCAGTTACGGCAGAAGTACTGAAGCTTTCTTT	CASSYGRSTEAFF
TRBV5-1	NA	TRBJ2-3	NA	14	TGCGCCAGCCGGGACGGACGCGGCACAGATACGCAGTATTTT	CASRDGRGTDTQYF
TRBV20-1	many	TRBJ2-3	TRBD2	14	TGCAGTGCGCAGACTAGCGGGAGCACAGATACGCAGTATTTT	CSAQTSGSTDTQYF
TRBV11-2	many	TRBJ2-7	NA	15	TGTGCCAGCAGCTTAGAGGGTTTCTCTTCCTACGAGCAGTACTTC	CASSLEGFSSYEQYF
TRBV10-3	few	TRBJ1-1	NA	14	TGTGCCATCAGTGATGGGGGGGCTATAGCTGAAGCTTTCTTT	CAISDGGAIAEAFF
TRBV10-3	many	TRBJ2-7	TRBD1	15	TGTGCCATCAGTGGTGCAGCCGGGACAGCCTACGAGCAGTACTTC	CAISGAAGTAYEQYF
TRBV4-1	many	TRBJ1-5	NA	15	TGCGCCAGCAGCCAAGTGTCCACAACCAATCAGCCCCAGCATTTT	CASSQVSTTNQPQHF